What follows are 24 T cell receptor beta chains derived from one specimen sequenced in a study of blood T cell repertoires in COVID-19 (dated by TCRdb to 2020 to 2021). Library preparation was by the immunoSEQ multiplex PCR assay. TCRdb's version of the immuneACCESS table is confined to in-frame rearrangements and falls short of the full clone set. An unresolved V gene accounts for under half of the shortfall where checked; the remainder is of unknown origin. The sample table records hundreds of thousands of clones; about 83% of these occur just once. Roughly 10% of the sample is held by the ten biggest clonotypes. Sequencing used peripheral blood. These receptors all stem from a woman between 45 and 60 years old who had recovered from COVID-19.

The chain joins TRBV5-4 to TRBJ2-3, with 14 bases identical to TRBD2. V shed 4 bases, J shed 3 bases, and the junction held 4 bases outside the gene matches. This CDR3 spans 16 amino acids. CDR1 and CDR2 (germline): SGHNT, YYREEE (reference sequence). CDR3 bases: TGTGCCAGCAGCGGGACTAGCGGGAGACGAACAGATACGCAGTATTTT. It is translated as CASSGTSGRRTDTQYF.

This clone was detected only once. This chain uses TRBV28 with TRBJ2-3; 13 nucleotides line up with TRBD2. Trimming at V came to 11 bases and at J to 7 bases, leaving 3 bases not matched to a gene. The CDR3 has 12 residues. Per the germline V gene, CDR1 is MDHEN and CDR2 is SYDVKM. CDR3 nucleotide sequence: TGTGCCTCCGGGACTAGCGGGAATACGCAGTATTTT. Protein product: CASGTSGNTQYF.

CDR3 coding DNA: TGCGCCAGCAGCTTGGTGACAGGGCTCTTCTATGAGCAGTTCTTC. It specifies CASSLVTGLFYEQFF. V usage is TRBV5-1 and J usage is TRBJ2-1, with 7 nucleotides matching TRBD1. With 0 bases clipped from V and 8 bases from J, the junction kept 8 bases outside the gene matches. Germline V gene lookup returns CDR1 SGHRS and CDR2 YFSETQ. This CDR3 has 15 amino acids.

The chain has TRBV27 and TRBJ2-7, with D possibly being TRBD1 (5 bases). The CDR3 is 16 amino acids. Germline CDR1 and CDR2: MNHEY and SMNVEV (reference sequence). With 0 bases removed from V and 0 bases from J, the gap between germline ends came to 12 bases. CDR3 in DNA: TGTGCCAGCAGTTTATCGATAGGGGCAGTCTCCTACGAGCAGTACTTC. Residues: CASSLSIGAVSYEQYF.

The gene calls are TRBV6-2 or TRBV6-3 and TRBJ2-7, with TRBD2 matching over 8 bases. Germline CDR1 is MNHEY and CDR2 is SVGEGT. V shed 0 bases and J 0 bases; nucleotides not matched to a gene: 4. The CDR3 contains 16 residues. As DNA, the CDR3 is TGTGCCAGCAGTTACTCGACACGGGAGGGCTCCTACGAGCAGTACTTC. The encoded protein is CASSYSTREGSYEQYF.

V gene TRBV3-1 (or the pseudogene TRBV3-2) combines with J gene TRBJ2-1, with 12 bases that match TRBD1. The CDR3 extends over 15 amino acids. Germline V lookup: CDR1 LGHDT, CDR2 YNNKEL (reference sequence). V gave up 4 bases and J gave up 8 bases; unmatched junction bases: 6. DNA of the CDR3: TGTGCCAGCAGCCCGAGGGACAGGGGGCCTCATGAGCAGTTCTTC. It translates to CASSPRDRGPHEQFF.

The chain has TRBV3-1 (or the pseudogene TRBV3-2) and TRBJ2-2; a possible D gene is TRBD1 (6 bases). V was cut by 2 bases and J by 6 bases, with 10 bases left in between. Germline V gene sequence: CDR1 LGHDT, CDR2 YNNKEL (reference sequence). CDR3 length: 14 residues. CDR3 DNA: TGTGCCAGCAGCCAAAGGGGGTCTGCCGGGGAGCTGTTTTTT. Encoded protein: CASSQRGSAGELFF.

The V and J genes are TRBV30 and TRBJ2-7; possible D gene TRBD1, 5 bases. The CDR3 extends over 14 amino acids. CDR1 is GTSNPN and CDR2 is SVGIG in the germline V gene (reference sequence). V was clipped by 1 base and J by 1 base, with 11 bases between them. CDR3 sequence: CAWSAPTESYEQYF. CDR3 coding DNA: TGTGCCTGGAGTGCCCCGACAGAGTCCTACGAGCAGTACTTC.

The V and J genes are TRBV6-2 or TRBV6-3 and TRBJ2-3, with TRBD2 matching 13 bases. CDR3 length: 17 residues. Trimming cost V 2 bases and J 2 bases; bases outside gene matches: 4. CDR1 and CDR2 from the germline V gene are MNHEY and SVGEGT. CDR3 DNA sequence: TGTGCCAGCAGTTACCAGACTAGCGGGGGGCCCACAGATACGCAGTATTTT. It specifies CASSYQTSGGPTDTQYF.

CDR3: CASSLVAPGVGIYNEQFF. The CDR3 DNA follows: TGTGCCAGCAGCTTAGTAGCGCCGGGGGTGGGTATCTACAATGAGCAGTTCTTC. The V gene is TRBV11-2, the J gene TRBJ2-1; a weak D match, TRBD2 (6 bases). This CDR3 is 18 amino acids long. Deletions cut 1 base from V and 3 bases from J, with 19 bases between. The germline V gene encodes CDR1 SGHAT and CDR2 FQNNGV.

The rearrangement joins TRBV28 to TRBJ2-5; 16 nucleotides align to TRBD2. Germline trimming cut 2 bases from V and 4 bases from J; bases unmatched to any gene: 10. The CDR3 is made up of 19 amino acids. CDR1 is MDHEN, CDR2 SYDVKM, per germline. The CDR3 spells CASSLRRGTSGRVVETQYF. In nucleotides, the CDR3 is TGTGCCAGCAGTTTAAGGAGGGGGACTAGCGGGAGGGTAGTAGAGACCCAGTACTTC.

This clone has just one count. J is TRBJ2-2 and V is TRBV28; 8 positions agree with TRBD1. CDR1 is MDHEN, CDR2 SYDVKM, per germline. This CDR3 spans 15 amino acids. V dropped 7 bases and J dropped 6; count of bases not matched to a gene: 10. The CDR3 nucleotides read TGTGCCAGCACCGCGGCGGACAGGGCCTCCGGGGAGCTGTTTTTT. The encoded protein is CASTAADRASGELFF.

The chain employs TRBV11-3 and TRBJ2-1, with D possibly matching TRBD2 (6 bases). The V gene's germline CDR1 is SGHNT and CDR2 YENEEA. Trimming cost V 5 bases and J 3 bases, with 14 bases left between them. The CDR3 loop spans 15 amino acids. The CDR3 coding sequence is TGTGCCAGCAGCCTCGGGACTCGCCACTACAATGAGCAGTTCTTC. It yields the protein CASSLGTRHYNEQFF.

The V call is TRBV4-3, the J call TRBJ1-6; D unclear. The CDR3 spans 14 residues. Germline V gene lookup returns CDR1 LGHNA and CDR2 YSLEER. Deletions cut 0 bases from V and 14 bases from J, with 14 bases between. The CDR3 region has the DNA TGCGCCAGCAGCCAAGACGCCAGGCCCCAAACCCTCCACTTT. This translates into CASSQDARPQTLHF.

The CDR3: CAWKLAGGGTQETQYF. The CDR3 nucleotides read TGTGCCTGGAAGCTAGCGGGAGGAGGGACTCAAGAGACCCAGTACTTC. This chain links TRBV30 with TRBJ2-5; TRBD2 aligns across 11 bases. This CDR3 has 16 amino acids. V was pared by 4 bases and J by 2 bases, with 9 bases of the junction left unmatched. Germline V gene sequence: CDR1 GTSNPN, CDR2 SVGIG (reference sequence). The variable domain in full, completed from reference TRBV30 and TRBJ2-5, reads SQTIHQWPATLVQPVGSPLSLECTVEGTSNPNLYWYRQAAGRGLQLLFYSVGIGQISSEVPQNLSASRPQDRQFILSSKKLLLSDSGFYLCAWKLAGGGTQETQYFGPGTRLLVL.

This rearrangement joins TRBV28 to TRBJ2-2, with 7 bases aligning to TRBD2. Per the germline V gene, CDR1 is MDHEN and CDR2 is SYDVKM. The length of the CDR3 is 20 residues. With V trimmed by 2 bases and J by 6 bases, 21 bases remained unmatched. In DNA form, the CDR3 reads TGTGCCAGCAGTTTAATGGGGCTCGGGACTACCCGAGGTACCGCCGGGGAGCTGTTTTTT. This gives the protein CASSLMGLGTTRGTAGELFF.

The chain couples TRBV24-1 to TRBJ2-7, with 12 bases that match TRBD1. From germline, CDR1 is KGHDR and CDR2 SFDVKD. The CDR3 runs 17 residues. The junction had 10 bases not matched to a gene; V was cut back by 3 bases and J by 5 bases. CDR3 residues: CATSDPPGTGGVNEQYF. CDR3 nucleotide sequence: TGTGCCACCAGTGATCCTCCAGGGACAGGGGGCGTGAACGAGCAGTACTTC.

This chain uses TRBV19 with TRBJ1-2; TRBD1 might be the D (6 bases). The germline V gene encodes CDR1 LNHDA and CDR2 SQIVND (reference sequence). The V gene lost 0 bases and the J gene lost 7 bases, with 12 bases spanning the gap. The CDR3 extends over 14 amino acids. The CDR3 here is CASSIDTGLSGYTF. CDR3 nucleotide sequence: TGTGCCAGTAGTATAGATACAGGGCTAAGTGGCTACACCTTC.

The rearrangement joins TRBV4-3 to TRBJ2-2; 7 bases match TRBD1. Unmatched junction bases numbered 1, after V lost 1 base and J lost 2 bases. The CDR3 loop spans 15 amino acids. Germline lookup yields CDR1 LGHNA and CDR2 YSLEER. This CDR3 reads CASSQAGGNTGELFF. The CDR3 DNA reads TGCGCCAGCAGCCAAGCAGGGGGAAACACCGGGGAGCTGTTTTTT.

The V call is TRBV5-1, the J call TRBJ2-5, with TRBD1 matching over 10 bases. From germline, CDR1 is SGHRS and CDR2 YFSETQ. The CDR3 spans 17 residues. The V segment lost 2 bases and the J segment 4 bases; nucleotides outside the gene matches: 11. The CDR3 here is CASSFIPGQGTAETQYF. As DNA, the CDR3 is TGCGCCAGCAGCTTCATCCCGGGACAGGGGACGGCAGAGACCCAGTACTTC.

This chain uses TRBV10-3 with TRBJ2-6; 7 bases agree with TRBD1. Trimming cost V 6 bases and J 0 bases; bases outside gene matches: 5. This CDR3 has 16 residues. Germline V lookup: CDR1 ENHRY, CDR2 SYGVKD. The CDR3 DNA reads TGTGCCATCAGACCGGGACAGACCTCTGGGGCCAACGTCCTGACTTTC. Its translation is CAIRPGQTSGANVLTF.

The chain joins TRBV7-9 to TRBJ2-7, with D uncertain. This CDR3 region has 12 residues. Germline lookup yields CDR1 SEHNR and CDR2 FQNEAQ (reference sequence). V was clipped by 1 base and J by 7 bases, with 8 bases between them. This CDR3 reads CASSLGSEEQYF. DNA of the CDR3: TGTGCCAGCAGCTTAGGCAGCGAGGAGCAGTACTTC.

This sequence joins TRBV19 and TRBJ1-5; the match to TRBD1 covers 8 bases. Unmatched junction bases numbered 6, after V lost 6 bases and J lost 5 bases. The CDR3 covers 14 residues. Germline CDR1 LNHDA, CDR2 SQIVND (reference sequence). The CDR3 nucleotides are TGTGCCAGTAGCAGGGGGCTGATTTATCAGCCCCAGCATTTT. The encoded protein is CASSRGLIYQPQHF.

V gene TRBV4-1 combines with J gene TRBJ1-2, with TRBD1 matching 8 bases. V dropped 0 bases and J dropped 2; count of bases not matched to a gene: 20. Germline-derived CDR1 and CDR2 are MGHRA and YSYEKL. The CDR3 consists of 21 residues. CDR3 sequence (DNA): TGCGCCAGCAGCCAAGAAACCCAGCCGACAGGGGTCGTATTAAGGAACTATGGCTACACCTTC. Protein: CASSQETQPTGVVLRNYGYTF.